The 5 T cell receptor beta chains given below trace back to one sample, sequenced in a study of vaccination effects on CD4 cells after COVID-19. No antigens are known for them. Here immunoSEQ multiplex PCR was the method, and the copy in TCRdb shows in-frame clones only, minus some. The table shows under 35,000 clones, with 70% to 85% occurring only once. Sequencing was preceded by expansion of antigen-specific CD4+ T cells with viral peptide pools in the ViraFEST assay. Following culture for around 10 days, CD4+ T cells were isolated. The individual was infected with SARS-CoV-2 between March and December 2020, as confirmed by PCR. Source: CD4+ T cells from PBMCs cultured with a peptide pool, taken before COVID-19 vaccination. All receptors come from a human donor who had a prior SARS-CoV-2 infection.

The chain joins TRBV21-1 to TRBJ1-2; TRBD1, the table's D call, was not compared with the DNA. TRBV21-1 is shown as a pseudogene. The CDR3 covers 15 residues. The CDR3 DNA reads as TGTGCCAGCAGCCAAAAAATGGCAGGGGACTATGGCTACACCTTC. This encodes CASSQKMAGDYGYTF.

In its sample, this clone was seen a few times. The CDR3 nucleotides are TGTGCCAGCAGCTTCACGTTGGCTGAAGCTTTCTTT. Its protein product is CASSFTLAEAFF. The rearrangement joins TRBV5-6 to TRBJ1-1, with D unclear. V shed 2 bases and J shed 6 bases, with 8 bases lying between them. Looked up from germline, CDR1 is SGHDT and CDR2 is YYEEEE. This CDR3 comprises 12 residues.

This chain joins TRBV18 and TRBJ1-3; TRBD1 might be the D (6 bases). Germline CDR1 reads KGHSH; CDR2 reads LQKENI. CDR3 length: 16 amino acids. Deletions cut 3 bases from V and 2 bases from J, with 14 bases between. The CDR3 region has the DNA TGTGCCAGCTCACCCGGGGGCGGGTCTCCTGGAAACACCATATATTTT. Its protein product is CASSPGGGSPGNTIYF.

The chain recombines TRBV7-9 with TRBJ2-3; possible D gene TRBD2, 6 bases. CDR3 length equals 14 residues. Trimming left V 11 bases short and J 1 base short, with 16 bases between. Germline CDR1 is SEHNR and CDR2 is FQNEAQ (reference sequence). The CDR3 nucleotides are TGTGCCGCACCACTCGGAGGGGGCACAGATACGCAGTATTTT. The encoded protein is CAAPLGGGTDTQYF.

This chain connects TRBV5-1 to TRBJ2-5; D might be TRBD1 (7 bases). The CDR3 runs to 16 residues. CDR1 SGHRS and CDR2 YFSETQ come from the germline V gene. The ends were cut back, 1 base at V and 4 bases at J, with 17 bases in the middle. The CDR3 protein is CASSLYPGGQPETQYF. Written as DNA, the CDR3 is TGCGCCAGCAGCTTGTATCCCGGGGGACAGCCAGAGACCCAGTACTTC.